This TCR beta chain was identified during a study of technical replicates of blood from a handful of donors. Libraries were prepared by immunoSEQ multiplex PCR; TCRdb keeps only in-frame clonotypes and omits some of them. The profile shows about 79,000 clones, 90% to 95% of them singletons. Germline V gene sequence: CDR1 SGHRS, CDR2 YFSETQ. With V trimmed by 2 bases and J by 4 bases, 10 bases remained unmatched. There are 16 residues in the CDR3. The TCR originated in a human donor in good health. Sample: T cells isolated from PBMCs. This chain connects TRBV5-1 to TRBJ2-7, with 9 bases that match TRBD1. The CDR3 DNA follows: TGCGCCAGCAGCTTCTACAGGGGGCAACCCCCATACGAGCAGTACTTC. It codes for CASSFYRGQPPYEQYF.